These 14 T cell receptor beta chains originate from one sample sequenced in a study of T cell responses to AZD1222 COVID-19 vaccine. Data came from immunoSEQ multiplex PCR; TCRdb stores just in-frame clones and leaves some out. This sample has 120,000 to 150,000 clones, with around 94% found just once. The sample was peripheral blood, taken 28 days after the second AZD1222 dose. The source of these receptors is an adult who received the AZD1222 COVID-19 vaccine.

CDR3 nucleotides: TGTGCCAGCAGCCCTGTAGCGGGGGGGCCAGGTTTAATGAAGTACCAAGAGACCCAGTACTTC. Encoded protein: CASSPVAGGPGLMKYQETQYF. The chain combines TRBV3-1 (or the pseudogene TRBV3-2) with TRBJ2-5; 11 nucleotides line up with TRBD2. The germline CDR1 and CDR2 sequences are LGHDT and YNNKEL (reference sequence). CDR3 length: 21 residues. The J segment lost 0 bases and the V segment lost 4 bases, leaving 19 bases of the junction unmatched.

This chain links TRBV7-3 with TRBJ2-6; a possible D gene is TRBD2 (5 bases). CDR1 is SGHTA and CDR2 is FQGTGA in the germline V gene. The CDR3 totals 17 residues. Trimming took off 4 bases at V and 0 bases at J, with 13 bases between the two ends. Here the CDR3 reads CASSSSPAGSGANVLTF. DNA of the CDR3: TGTGCCAGCAGCTCGAGCCCGGCGGGCTCTGGGGCCAACGTCCTGACTTTC.

The gene calls are TRBV20-1 and TRBJ2-7; D might be TRBD1 (5 bases). Per germline, CDR1 DFQATT and CDR2 SNEGSKA (reference sequence). This CDR3 is built from 11 residues. The CDR3 is CSVKGLYEQYV. The DNA for the CDR3 is TGCAGCGTTAAGGGGTTATACGAGCAGTACGTC.

V gene TRBV19 combines with J gene TRBJ1-2; TRBD1 aligns across 7 bases. There are 14 residues in the CDR3. V gave up 7 bases and J gave up 2 bases; unmatched junction bases: 7. Germline CDR1 and CDR2: LNHDA and SQIVND (reference sequence). DNA for the CDR3: TGTGCCAGTAACCCGACAGGGTGGAACTATGGCTACACCTTC. It specifies CASNPTGWNYGYTF. Together with reference TRBV19 and TRBJ1-2, the CDR3 gives the full variable domain: DGGITQSPKYLFRKEGQNVTLSCEQNLNHDAMYWYRQDPGQGLRLIYYSQIVNDFQKGDIAEGYSVSREKKESFPLTVTSAQKNPTAFYLCASNPTGWNYGYTFGSGTRLTVV.

This clone was detected only a few times. The genes are TRBV5-4 and TRBJ1-3; D not resolved. V was trimmed by 0 bases and J by 4 bases, leaving 5 bases between them. Germline lookup yields CDR1 SGHNT and CDR2 YYREEE (reference sequence). The CDR3 extends over 13 amino acids. The CDR3, as DNA: TGTGCCAGCAGCTTGGCCGAAGGAAACACCATATATTTT. Translation: CASSLAEGNTIYF.

The gene calls are TRBV5-5 and TRBJ2-7; D gene uncertain. V was pared by 1 base and J by 9 bases, with 26 bases between. This CDR3 is built from 17 residues. Germline CDR1 SGHKS, CDR2 YYEKEE (reference sequence). This chain's CDR3 is CASSLTNLRSFPFWQYF. CDR3 DNA: TGTGCCAGCAGCTTGACGAACCTCAGGTCTTTCCCTTTCTGGCAGTACTTC.

The V gene is TRBV6-5, the J gene TRBJ1-1; unclear D gene. CDR1 is MNHEY and CDR2 is SVGAGI in the germline V gene. The CDR3 is made up of 11 amino acids. Trimming removed 6 bases at V and 2 bases at J, with 4 bases between. The CDR3 DNA reads TGTGCCAGCAGCCGAAACACTGAAGCTTTCTTT. Translated: CASSRNTEAFF.

The genes are TRBV3-1 (or the pseudogene TRBV3-2) and TRBJ1-2; D is unresolved. The CDR3 extends over 14 amino acids. The V end lost 0 bases, the J end lost 0 bases, and 5 bases lay between the germline ends. Germline V gene lookup returns CDR1 LGHDT and CDR2 YNNKEL (reference sequence). The CDR3 region has the DNA TGTGCCAGCAGCCAAGAGGAAGCTAACTATGGCTACACCTTC. Its protein is CASSQEEANYGYTF.

The chain employs TRBV28 and TRBJ2-1; 7 bases fit TRBD2. The V segment lost 10 bases and the J segment 10 bases; nucleotides outside the gene matches: 7. Germline CDR1 MDHEN, CDR2 SYDVKM. The CDR3 runs to 11 residues. CDR3 in amino acids: CATHIGGEQFF. The CDR3 DNA sequence: TGTGCCACCCACATCGGGGGGGAGCAGTTCTTC.

This chain links TRBV7-9 with TRBJ2-1; D possibly corresponds to TRBD2 (6 bases). The CDR3 is 15 residues long. Looked up from germline, CDR1 is SEHNR and CDR2 is FQNEAQ (reference sequence). V was pared by 5 bases and J by 6 bases, with 17 bases between. The CDR3 DNA is TGTGCCAGCAGCCGTGGACACGGGAGAGGCAATGAGCAGTTCTTC. This encodes CASSRGHGRGNEQFF.

The chain has TRBV5-6 and TRBJ1-5; TRBD1 is a possible D gene (6 bases). Deletions cut 1 base from V and 0 bases from J, with 8 bases between. CDR1 is SGHDT, CDR2 YYEEEE, per germline. The CDR3 consists of 15 residues. The CDR3 loop is CASSLQGHSNQPQHF. The CDR3 nucleotides read TGTGCCAGCAGCTTGCAGGGACATAGCAATCAGCCCCAGCATTTT.

The chain combines TRBV5-5 with TRBJ1-1; D gene ambiguous. This CDR3 region has 15 residues. The V gene lost 4 bases and the J gene lost 0 bases, with 13 bases spanning the gap. Germline loops: CDR1 SGHKS, CDR2 YYEKEE (reference sequence). The CDR3: CASSPWRALNTEAFF. Written as DNA, the CDR3 is TGTGCCAGCAGCCCTTGGCGGGCCCTGAACACTGAAGCTTTCTTT.

CDR3 in DNA: TGTGCCCTCTCCTCCGGGTGGGACAATGAGCAGTTCTTC. Protein sequence: CALSSGWDNEQFF. The rearrangement joins TRBV10-3 to TRBJ2-1, with D unresolved. The CDR3 runs 13 residues. Germline V gives CDR1 ENHRY, CDR2 SYGVKD. The V end lost 11 bases, the J end lost 5 bases, and 16 bases lay between the germline ends.

The chain links TRBV10-3 to TRBJ1-1; weak D call: TRBD1 (5 bases). The V end was cut by 2 bases, the J end by 4 bases, with 14 bases between. This CDR3 comprises 15 residues. CDR1 is ENHRY, CDR2 SYGVKD, per germline. The CDR3 reads CAISEPRVSITEAFF. The CDR3 coding sequence is TGTGCCATCAGTGAGCCCAGGGTTTCGATCACTGAAGCTTTCTTT.